This T cell receptor beta chain was captured by sequencing in a study of T cell responses to AZD1222 COVID-19 vaccine. Overall study: Second-dose intervals near 4 or 12 weeks were combined. Notes on the study in general: At 160-218 and 743-854, vaccine-associated CD4 TCRs were dominant, and they spanned spike.

To note about this clone: The antigen remains undetermined.

Using immunoSEQ multiplex PCR, the repertoire was profiled, and TCRdb retains in-frame clones only, with some absent. The repertoire consists of about 130,000 clones, with around 90% occurring once and the leading ten covering under 2%. The V gene's germline CDR1 is SGHVS and CDR2 FQNEAQ. The CDR3 has 16 amino acids. Trimming cost V 2 bases and J 4 bases, with 14 bases left between them. Sequenced here: peripheral blood, sampled on day 0 of AZD1222 vaccination. The gene calls are TRBV7-8 and TRBJ1-4; the D gene is possibly TRBD1 (5 bases). This clonotype was obtained from an adult in good health. The DNA of the CDR3 is TGTGCCAGCAGCTTACCGACTGGACAACTTAATGAAAAACTGTTTTTT. As protein: CASSLPTGQLNEKLFF.